This TCR beta chain is from a study of cytomegalovirus exposure and HLA in healthy donors. Study results and caveats: Most TCR beta V segments were productive about 90% or about 30% of the time in an earlier analysis. Fewer N-insertions (relative to the roughly 670-donor mean) were reportedly seen in an Asian-associated ancestry cluster in a later analysis. Associated with cytomegalovirus, according to the listing, were 150 to 200 TCR beta chains.

The germline CDR1 and CDR2 sequences are MDHEN and SYDVKM. V dropped 2 bases and J dropped 7; count of bases not matched to a gene: 11. This CDR3 spans 18 amino acids. 60 Vbeta and 13 Jbeta primers were used in PCR. The assay was immunoSEQ multiplex PCR, and TCRdb's table has in-frame clones only and misses some. This sample carries 95,000 to 120,000 clones, around 82% of them seen once, and the ten largest clones take 5.4%. Of note for this clone: Its antigen is undetermined.

This sequence joins TRBV28 and TRBJ1-6; 10 nucleotides align to TRBD1. Sequenced input: PBMCs. The sequence was collected from a woman in her thirties in good health and CMV-seropositive. The CDR3 DNA is TGTGCCAGCAGTTTAGGGGGACAGGGGTTTTTTAAGAATTCACCCCTCCACTTT. This gives the protein CASSLGGQGFFKNSPLHF.